These 18 T cell receptor beta chains share one sample of origin, sequenced in a study of HIV-infected patients and healthy controls. In TCRdb, the 5' RACE reads were re-called with MiXCR into one record per CDR3 protein. The sample consists of some 70,000 distinct CDR3 sequences, 15% to 20% of them appearing once. Source material: CD4+ T cells from blood. These receptors were obtained from a human donor in good health.

At least ten counts were recorded for this clonotype. J is TRBJ2-7 and V is TRBV6-5, with D perhaps TRBD2 (6 bases). Germline V gives CDR1 MNHEY, CDR2 SVGAGI. The CDR3 spans 15 residues. Trimming took off 6 bases at V and 0 bases at J, with 15 bases between the two ends. The CDR3 loop reads CASRLRERSSYEQYF. The CDR3 DNA reads as TGTGCCAGCAGACTACGGGAGCGGAGCTCCTACGAGCAGTACTTC.

This chain connects TRBV10-1 to TRBJ2-5, with 7 bases identical to TRBD1. Germline V gives CDR1 WNHNN, CDR2 SYGVQD (reference sequence). Unmatched junction bases numbered 9, after V lost 11 bases and J lost 3 bases. There are 13 residues in the CDR3. The chain's CDR3 is CAEKGAPEETQYF. The CDR3 bases are TGCGCCGAAAAGGGGGCCCCAGAAGAGACCCAGTACTTC.

The chain links TRBV7-9 to TRBJ2-2; D may match TRBD1 or TRBD2 (5 bases each). Between the trimmed V and J ends, which lost 5 bases and 4 bases, there was a span of 17 bases. This CDR3 contains 16 residues. Germline-derived CDR1 and CDR2 are SEHNR and FQNEAQ (reference sequence). The CDR3 bases are TGTGCCAGCAGCCCCCCCGGCAGGGAGAGCACCGGGGAGCTGTTTTTT. Amino acid sequence: CASSPPGRESTGELFF.

This clonotype occurred many times. The chain combines TRBV12-3 or TRBV12-4 with TRBJ1-5; 7 bases align to TRBD1. Losses at the gene ends were 3 bases for V and 1 base for J; bases not matched to a gene: 6. The CDR3 contains 16 residues. As DNA, the CDR3 is TGTGCCAGCAGTTTCACAGTGACAGGGAGCAATCAGCCCCAGCATTTT. As protein: CASSFTVTGSNQPQHF.

The table lists this clonotype with a few counts. The chain couples TRBV27 to TRBJ1-2, with D maybe TRBD1 (5 bases). V lost 5 bases, J lost 1 base, and 14 bases lay in between. Germline CDR1 reads MNHEY; CDR2 reads SMNVEV (reference sequence). The CDR3 runs to 15 residues. In DNA, the CDR3 is TGTGCCAGCAGTATCCGGGACGGAGATAACTATGGCTACACCTTC. Residues: CASSIRDGDNYGYTF.

This chain joins TRBV10-3 and TRBJ2-4; 7 bases fit TRBD1. Germline lookup yields CDR1 ENHRY and CDR2 SYGVKD. The ends lost 4 bases at V and 7 bases at J; junction bases unmatched: 7. The CDR3 spans 14 residues. The CDR3 DNA is TGTGCCATCAGTGGACAGGGAGAGGGGAACATTCAGTACTTC. Protein: CAISGQGEGNIQYF.

This clonotype was seen ten or more times. This chain joins TRBV7-9 and TRBJ1-2; the D gene is possibly TRBD1 (5 bases). Germline-derived CDR1 and CDR2 are SEHNR and FQNEAQ (reference sequence). V dropped 5 bases and J dropped 4 bases, with 14 bases sitting between them. This CDR3 region has 14 residues. The CDR3 DNA reads as TGTGCCAGCAGCCCGGGGGACCCTGGCTATGGCTACACCTTC. It codes for CASSPGDPGYGYTF.

The V call is TRBV7-6, the J call TRBJ2-3; a weak D match, TRBD1 (5 bases). Germline assignment: CDR1 SGHVS and CDR2 FNYEAQ. Trimming removed 1 base from V and 5 bases from J, with 10 bases in between. The CDR3 covers 14 residues. The CDR3 nucleotides are TGTGCCAGCAGCTTAGACTTTCAGGGAGATACGCAGTATTTT. The encoded protein is CASSLDFQGDTQYF.

The chain carries TRBV20-1 and TRBJ1-5; no clear D. V was trimmed by 3 bases and J by 0 bases, leaving 9 bases between them. CDR3 size: 14 residues. In germline, CDR1 is DFQATT, CDR2 SNEGSKA (reference sequence). The DNA of the CDR3 is TGCAGTGCTAGGAAAGACTATAGCAATCAGCCCCAGCATTTT. Encoded protein: CSARKDYSNQPQHF.

This clonotype was picked up many times. The rearrangement joins TRBV20-1 to TRBJ1-1, with unresolved D. The germline V gene encodes CDR1 DFQATT and CDR2 SNEGSKA (reference sequence). The CDR3 spans 13 residues. V was shortened by 1 base and J by 3 bases, with 9 bases between the two germline ends. DNA of the CDR3: TGCAGTGCTAGAGTAGTCTTGGACACTGAAGCTTTCTTT. This sequence encodes CSARVVLDTEAFF.

There are a few counts of this clonotype. This chain links TRBV7-9 with TRBJ1-1; unclear D gene. Germline V lookup: CDR1 SEHNR, CDR2 FQNEAQ (reference sequence). The CDR3 has 13 amino acids. Trimming removed 8 bases at V and 1 base at J, with 11 bases between. CDR3 nucleotide sequence: TGTGCCAGCCTAAGGGATTCGAACACTGAAGCTTTCTTT. Encoded protein: CASLRDSNTEAFF. Based on the CDR3 plus reference TRBV7-9 and TRBJ1-1, the full variable domain is DTGVSQNPRHKITKRGQNVTFRCDPISEHNRLYWYRQTLGQGPEFLTYFQNEAQLEKSRLLSDRFSAERPKGSFSTLEIQRTEQGDSAMYLCASLRDSNTEAFFGQGTRLTVV.

This clonotype was seen a handful of times. The chain employs TRBV6-5 and TRBJ2-7; possible D gene TRBD1, 7 bases. The CDR3 sequence is 15 residues long. Germline-derived CDR1 and CDR2 are MNHEY and SVGAGI. The V gene lost 0 bases and the J gene lost 2 bases, with 11 bases spanning the gap. This CDR3 reads CASSYSQGGTYEQYF. The CDR3 DNA is TGTGCCAGCAGTTACTCGCAGGGGGGCACCTACGAGCAGTACTTC.

CDR3 DNA: TGCAGCGTTGAAAGGGACAGGGGAGGGTATGGCTACACCTTC. Its protein product is CSVERDRGGYGYTF. The chain recombines TRBV29-1 with TRBJ1-2; the match to TRBD1 covers 10 bases. The germline V gene encodes CDR1 SQVTM and CDR2 ANQGSEA. The J segment lost 5 bases and the V segment lost 2 bases, leaving 5 bases of the junction unmatched. This CDR3 contains 14 residues.

The rearrangement links TRBV25-1 to TRBJ2-1; 8 nucleotides agree with TRBD2. Trimming cost V 8 bases and J 0 bases; bases outside gene matches: 6. This CDR3 region has 15 residues. The germline gives CDR1 MGHDK, CDR2 SYGVNS. The CDR3 DNA reads TGTGCCAGCGGACATAGCGGGATCTCCTACAATGAGCAGTTCTTC. Its translation: CASGHSGISYNEQFF.

CDR3 residues: CASSQDVSDGQPQHF. The CDR3 nucleotides read TGTGCCAGCAGCCAAGATGTGTCTGACGGACAGCCCCAGCATTTT. The rearrangement links TRBV3-1 to TRBJ1-5, with D hard to call. With 0 bases removed from V and 7 bases from J, the gap between germline ends came to 13 bases. The CDR3 has 15 amino acids. Germline V gene lookup returns CDR1 LGHDT and CDR2 YNNKEL (reference sequence).

This clonotype has just one count. The chain has TRBV6-5 and TRBJ2-2; the D is unclear. Looked up from germline, CDR1 is MNHEY and CDR2 is SVGAGI. V was trimmed by 6 bases and J by 2 bases, leaving 16 bases between them. This CDR3 contains 16 residues. The DNA of the CDR3 is TGTGCCAGCAGGACATGGAGAGAGCCCAACACCGGGGAGCTGTTTTTT. This codes for CASRTWREPNTGELFF.

V and J are TRBV20-1 and TRBJ1-1; no clear D gene. The germline gives CDR1 DFQATT, CDR2 SNEGSKA (reference sequence). The V end lost 2 bases, the J end lost 5 bases, and 12 bases lay between the germline ends. The CDR3 runs 13 residues. The CDR3 coding sequence is TGCAGTGCTAGAAGCCCCGGAGGTACTGAAGCTTTCTTT. Its protein is CSARSPGGTEAFF.

This chain connects TRBV7-8 to TRBJ2-5, with 9 nucleotides matching TRBD2. V gave up 5 bases and J gave up 5 bases; unmatched junction bases: 3. CDR1 and CDR2 from the germline V gene are SGHVS and FQNEAQ. This CDR3 has 13 amino acids. Here the CDR3 DNA reads TGTGCCAGCAGCCAAGGACTAGCGGAGACCCAGTACTTC. It yields the protein CASSQGLAETQYF. The complete variable domain, with remaining parts taken from reference TRBV7-8 and TRBJ2-5, reads GAGVSQSPRYKVAKRGQDVALRCDPISGHVSLFWYQQALGQGPEFLTYFQNEAQLDKSGLPSDRFFAERPEGSVSTLKIQRTQQEDSAVYLCASSQGLAETQYFGPGTRLLVL.